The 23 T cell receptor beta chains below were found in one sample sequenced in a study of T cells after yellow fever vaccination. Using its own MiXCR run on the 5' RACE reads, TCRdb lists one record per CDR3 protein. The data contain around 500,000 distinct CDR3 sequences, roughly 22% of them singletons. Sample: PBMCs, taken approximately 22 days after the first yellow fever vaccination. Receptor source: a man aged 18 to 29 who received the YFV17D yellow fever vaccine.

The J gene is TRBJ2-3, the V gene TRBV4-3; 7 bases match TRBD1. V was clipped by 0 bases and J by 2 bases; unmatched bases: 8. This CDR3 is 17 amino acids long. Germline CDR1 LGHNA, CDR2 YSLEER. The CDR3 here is CASSQDRGPAPTDTQYF. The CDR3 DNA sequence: TGCGCCAGCAGCCAAGATAGGGGGCCCGCACCCACAGATACGCAGTATTTT.

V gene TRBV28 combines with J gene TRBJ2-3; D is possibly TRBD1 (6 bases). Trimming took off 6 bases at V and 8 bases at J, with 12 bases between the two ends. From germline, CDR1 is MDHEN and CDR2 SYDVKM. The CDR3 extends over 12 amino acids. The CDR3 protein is CASSQGQPTQYF. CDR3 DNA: TGTGCCAGCAGCCAGGGACAACCTACGCAGTATTTT.

This CDR3 reads CASSLIGGGVNTQYF. Here the CDR3 DNA reads TGTGCCAGCAGCTTAATTGGCGGGGGGGTGAATACGCAGTATTTT. The rearrangement joins TRBV13 to TRBJ2-3; 9 bases are shared with TRBD2. Germline V lookup: CDR1 PRHDT, CDR2 FYEKMQ (reference sequence). With V trimmed by 2 bases and J by 7 bases, 7 bases remained unmatched. There are 15 residues in the CDR3.

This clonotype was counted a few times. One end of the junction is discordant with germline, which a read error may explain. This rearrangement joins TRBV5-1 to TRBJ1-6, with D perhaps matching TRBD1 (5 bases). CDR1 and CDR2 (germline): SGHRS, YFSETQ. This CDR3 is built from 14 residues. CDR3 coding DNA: TGCGCCAGCAGCTTGGAGGGGCTGAATTCATCCCTCCACTTT. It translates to CASSLEGLNSSLHF.

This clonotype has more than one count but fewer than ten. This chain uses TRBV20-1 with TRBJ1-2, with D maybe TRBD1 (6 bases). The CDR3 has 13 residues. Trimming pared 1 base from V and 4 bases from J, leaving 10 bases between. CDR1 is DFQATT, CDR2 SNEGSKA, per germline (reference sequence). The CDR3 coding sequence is TGCAGTGCTAGAGTGGGGGGCGCCTATGGCTACACCTTC. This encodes CSARVGGAYGYTF.

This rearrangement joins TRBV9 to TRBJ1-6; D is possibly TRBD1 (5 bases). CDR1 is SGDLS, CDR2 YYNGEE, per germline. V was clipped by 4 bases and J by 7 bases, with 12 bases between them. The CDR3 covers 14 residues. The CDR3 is CASSSGTPNSPLHF. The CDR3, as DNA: TGTGCCAGCAGCTCCGGGACTCCGAATTCACCCCTCCACTTT.

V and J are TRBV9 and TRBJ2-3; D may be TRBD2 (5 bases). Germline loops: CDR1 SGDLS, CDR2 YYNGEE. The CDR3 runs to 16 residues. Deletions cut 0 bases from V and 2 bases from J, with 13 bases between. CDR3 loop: CASSVGRPGFTDTQYF. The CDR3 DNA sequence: TGTGCCAGCAGCGTAGGAAGGCCGGGGTTCACAGATACGCAGTATTTT. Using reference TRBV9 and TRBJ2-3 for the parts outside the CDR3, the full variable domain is DSGVTQTPKHLITATGQRVTLRCSPRSGDLSVYWYQQSLDQGLQFLIQYYNGEERAKGNILERFSAQQFPDLHSELNLSSLELGDSALYFCASSVGRPGFTDTQYFGPGTRLTVL.

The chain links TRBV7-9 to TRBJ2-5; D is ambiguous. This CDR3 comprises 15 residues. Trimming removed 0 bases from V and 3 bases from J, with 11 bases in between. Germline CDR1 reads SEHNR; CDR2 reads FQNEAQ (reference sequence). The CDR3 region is CASSLALSEEETQYF. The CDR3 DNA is TGTGCCAGCAGCTTAGCCCTCTCAGAAGAAGAGACCCAGTACTTC. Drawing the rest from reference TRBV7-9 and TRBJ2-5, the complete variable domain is DTGVSQNPRHKITKRGQNVTFRCDPISEHNRLYWYRQTLGQGPEFLTYFQNEAQLEKSRLLSDRFSAERPKGSFSTLEIQRTEQGDSAMYLCASSLALSEEETQYFGPGTRLLVL.

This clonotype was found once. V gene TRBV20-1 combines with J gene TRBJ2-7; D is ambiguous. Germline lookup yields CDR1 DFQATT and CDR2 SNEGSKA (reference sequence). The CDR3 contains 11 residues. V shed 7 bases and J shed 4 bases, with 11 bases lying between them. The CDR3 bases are TGCAGTGTCAACAGAGATTACGAGCAGTACTTC. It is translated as CSVNRDYEQYF.

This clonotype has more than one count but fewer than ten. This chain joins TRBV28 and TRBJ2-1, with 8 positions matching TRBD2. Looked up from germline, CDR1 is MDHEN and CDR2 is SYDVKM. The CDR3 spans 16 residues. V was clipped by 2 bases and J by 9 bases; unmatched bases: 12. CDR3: CASSLGPGLVVSEQFF. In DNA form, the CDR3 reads TGTGCCAGCAGTTTAGGTCCGGGACTAGTAGTGAGTGAGCAGTTCTTC.

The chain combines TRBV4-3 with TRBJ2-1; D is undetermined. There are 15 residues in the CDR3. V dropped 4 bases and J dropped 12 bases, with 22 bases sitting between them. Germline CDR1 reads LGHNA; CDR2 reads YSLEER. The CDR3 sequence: CASSRVYIPPERQFF. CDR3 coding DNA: TGCGCCAGCAGCCGGGTGTATATCCCCCCCGAGAGGCAGTTCTTC.

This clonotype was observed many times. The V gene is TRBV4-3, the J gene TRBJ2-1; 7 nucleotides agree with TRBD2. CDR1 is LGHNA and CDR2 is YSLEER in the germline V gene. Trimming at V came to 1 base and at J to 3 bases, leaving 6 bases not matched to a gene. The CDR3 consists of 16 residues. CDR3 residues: CASSQAQAGDYNEQFF. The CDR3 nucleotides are TGCGCCAGCAGCCAAGCTCAGGCGGGGGACTACAATGAGCAGTTCTTC.

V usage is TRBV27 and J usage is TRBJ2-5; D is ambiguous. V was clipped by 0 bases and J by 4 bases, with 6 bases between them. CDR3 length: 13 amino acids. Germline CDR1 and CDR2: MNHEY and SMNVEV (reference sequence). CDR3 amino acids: CASSLSGIETQYF. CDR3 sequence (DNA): TGTGCCAGCAGTTTATCTGGGATAGAGACCCAGTACTTC.

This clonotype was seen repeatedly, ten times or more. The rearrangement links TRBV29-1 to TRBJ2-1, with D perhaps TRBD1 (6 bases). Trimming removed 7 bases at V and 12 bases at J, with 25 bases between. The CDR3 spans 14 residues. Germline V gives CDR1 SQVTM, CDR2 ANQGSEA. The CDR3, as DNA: TGCAGCGCCACACGCCCGACAGGCGTACATGTGCAGTTCTTC. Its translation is CSATRPTGVHVQFF.

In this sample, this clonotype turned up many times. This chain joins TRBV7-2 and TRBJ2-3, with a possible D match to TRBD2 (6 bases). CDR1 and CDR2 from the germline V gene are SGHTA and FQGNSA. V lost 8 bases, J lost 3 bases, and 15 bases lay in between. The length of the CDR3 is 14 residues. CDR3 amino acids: CASHLTRWTDTQYF. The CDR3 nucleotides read TGTGCCAGCCACCTGACTAGGTGGACAGATACGCAGTATTTT.

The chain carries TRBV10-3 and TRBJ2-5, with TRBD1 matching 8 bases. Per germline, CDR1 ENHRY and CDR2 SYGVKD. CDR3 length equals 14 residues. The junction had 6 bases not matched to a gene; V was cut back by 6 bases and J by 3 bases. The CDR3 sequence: CAISPGQAEETQYF. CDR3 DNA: TGTGCCATCAGCCCGGGACAGGCAGAAGAGACCCAGTACTTC.

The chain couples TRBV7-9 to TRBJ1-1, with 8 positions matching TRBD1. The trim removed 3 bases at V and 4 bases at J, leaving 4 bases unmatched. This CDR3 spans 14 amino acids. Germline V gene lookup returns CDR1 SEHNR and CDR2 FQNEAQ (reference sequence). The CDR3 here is CASSFGQGSTEAFF. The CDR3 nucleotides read TGTGCCAGCAGCTTTGGACAGGGAAGCACTGAAGCTTTCTTT.

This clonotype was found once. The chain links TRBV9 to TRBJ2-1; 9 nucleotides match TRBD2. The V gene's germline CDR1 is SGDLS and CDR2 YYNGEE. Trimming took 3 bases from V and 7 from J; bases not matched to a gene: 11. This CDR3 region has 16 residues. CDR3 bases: TGTGCCAGCAGCGCCCTCGGGGCTAGCGGGGTGAATGAGCAGTTCTTC. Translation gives CASSALGASGVNEQFF. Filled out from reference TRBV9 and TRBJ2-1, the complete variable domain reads DSGVTQTPKHLITATGQRVTLRCSPRSGDLSVYWYQQSLDQGLQFLIQYYNGEERAKGNILERFSAQQFPDLHSELNLSSLELGDSALYFCASSALGASGVNEQFFGPGTRLTVL.

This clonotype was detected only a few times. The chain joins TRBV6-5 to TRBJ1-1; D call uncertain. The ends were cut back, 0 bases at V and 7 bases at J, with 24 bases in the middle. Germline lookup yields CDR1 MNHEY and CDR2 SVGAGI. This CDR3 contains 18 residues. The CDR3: CASSYSFLAGPERSEAFF. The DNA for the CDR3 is TGTGCCAGCAGTTACTCTTTTCTTGCGGGTCCCGAACGGAGTGAAGCTTTCTTT.

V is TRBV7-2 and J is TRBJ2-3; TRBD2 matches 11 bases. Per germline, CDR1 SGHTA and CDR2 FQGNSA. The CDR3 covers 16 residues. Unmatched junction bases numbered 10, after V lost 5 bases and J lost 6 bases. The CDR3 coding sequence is TGTGCCAGCAGCCTCCGTAGCGGGGGGGATCTTGATACGCAGTATTTT. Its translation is CASSLRSGGDLDTQYF.

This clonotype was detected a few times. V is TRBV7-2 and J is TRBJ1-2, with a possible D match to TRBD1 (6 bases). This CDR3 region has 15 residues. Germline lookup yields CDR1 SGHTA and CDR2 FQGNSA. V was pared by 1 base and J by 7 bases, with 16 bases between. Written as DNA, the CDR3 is TGTGCCAGCAGCTTAGGCCCAGGGGCCATCGCTGGCTACACCTTC. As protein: CASSLGPGAIAGYTF. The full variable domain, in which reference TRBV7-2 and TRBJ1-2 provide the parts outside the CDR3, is GAGVSQSPSNKVTEKGKDVELRCDPISGHTALYWYRQSLGQGLEFLIYFQGNSAPDKSGLPSDRFSAERTGGSVSTLTIQRTQQEDSAVYLCASSLGPGAIAGYTFGSGTRLTVV.

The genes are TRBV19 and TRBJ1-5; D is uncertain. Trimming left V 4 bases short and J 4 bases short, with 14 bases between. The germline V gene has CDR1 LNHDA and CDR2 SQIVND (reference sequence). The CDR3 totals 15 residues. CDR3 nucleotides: TGTGCCAGTAGTACCGGGTTGGTCCCTAATCAGCCCCAGCATTTT. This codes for CASSTGLVPNQPQHF.

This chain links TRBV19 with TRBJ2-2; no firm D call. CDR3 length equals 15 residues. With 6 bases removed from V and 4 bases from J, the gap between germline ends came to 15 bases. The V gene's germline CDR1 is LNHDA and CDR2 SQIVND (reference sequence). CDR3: CASSPIRTVTGELFF. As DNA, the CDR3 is TGTGCCAGTAGCCCCATCAGGACCGTCACCGGGGAGCTGTTTTTT.